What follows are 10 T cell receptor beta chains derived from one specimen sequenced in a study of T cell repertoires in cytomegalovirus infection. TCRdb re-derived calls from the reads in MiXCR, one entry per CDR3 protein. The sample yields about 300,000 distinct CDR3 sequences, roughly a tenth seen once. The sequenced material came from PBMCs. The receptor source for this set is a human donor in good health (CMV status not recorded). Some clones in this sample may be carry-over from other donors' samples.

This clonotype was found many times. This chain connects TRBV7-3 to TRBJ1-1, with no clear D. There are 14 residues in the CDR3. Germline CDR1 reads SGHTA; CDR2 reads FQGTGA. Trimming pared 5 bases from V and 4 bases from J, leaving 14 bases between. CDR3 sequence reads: CASSNKIGPTEAFF. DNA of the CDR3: TGTGCCAGCAGCAATAAGATAGGACCCACTGAAGCTTTCTTT.

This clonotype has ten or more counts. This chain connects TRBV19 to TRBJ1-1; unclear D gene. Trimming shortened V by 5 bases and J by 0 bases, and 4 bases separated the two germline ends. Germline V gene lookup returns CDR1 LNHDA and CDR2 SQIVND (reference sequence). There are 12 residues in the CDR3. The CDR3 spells CASSQVNTEAFF. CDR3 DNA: TGTGCCAGTAGTCAAGTGAACACTGAAGCTTTCTTT.

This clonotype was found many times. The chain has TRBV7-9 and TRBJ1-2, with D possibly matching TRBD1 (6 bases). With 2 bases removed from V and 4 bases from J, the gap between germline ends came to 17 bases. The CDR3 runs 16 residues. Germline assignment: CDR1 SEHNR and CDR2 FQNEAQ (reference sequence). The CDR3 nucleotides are TGTGCCAGCAGCTTATCCGGACAGACGAATACCTATGGCTACACCTTC. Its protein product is CASSLSGQTNTYGYTF.

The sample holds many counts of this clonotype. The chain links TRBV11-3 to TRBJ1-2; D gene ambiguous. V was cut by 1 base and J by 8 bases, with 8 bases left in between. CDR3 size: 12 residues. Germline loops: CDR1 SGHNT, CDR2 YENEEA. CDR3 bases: TGTGCCAGCAGCTTAGCTGGGTTCGGCTACACCTTC. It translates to CASSLAGFGYTF. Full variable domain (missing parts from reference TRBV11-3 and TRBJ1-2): EAGVVQSPRYKIIEKKQPVAFWCNPISGHNTLYWYLQNLGQGPELLIRYENEEAVDDSQLPKDRFSAERLKGVDSTLKIQPAELGDSAVYLCASSLAGFGYTFGSGTRLTVV.

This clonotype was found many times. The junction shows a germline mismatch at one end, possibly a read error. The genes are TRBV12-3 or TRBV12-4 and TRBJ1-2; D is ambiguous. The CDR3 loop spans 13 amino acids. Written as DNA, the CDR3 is TGTGCCAGCGGAGTTTCTCCGGCCGTGGCTCCTTTTTTC. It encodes CASGVSPAVAPFF.

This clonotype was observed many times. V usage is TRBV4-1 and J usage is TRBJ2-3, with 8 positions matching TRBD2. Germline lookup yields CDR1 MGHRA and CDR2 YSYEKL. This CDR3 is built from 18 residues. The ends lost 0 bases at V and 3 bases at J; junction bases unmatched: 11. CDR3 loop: CASSQEGAGGGITDTQYF. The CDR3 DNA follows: TGCGCCAGCAGCCAAGAAGGCGCGGGGGGCGGAATTACAGATACGCAGTATTTT.

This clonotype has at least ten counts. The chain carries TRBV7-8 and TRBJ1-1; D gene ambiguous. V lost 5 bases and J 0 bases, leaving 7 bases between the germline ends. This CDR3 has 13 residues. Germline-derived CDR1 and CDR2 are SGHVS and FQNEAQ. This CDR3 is CASSAEMNTEAFF. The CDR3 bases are TGTGCCAGCAGCGCTGAAATGAACACTGAAGCTTTCTTT.

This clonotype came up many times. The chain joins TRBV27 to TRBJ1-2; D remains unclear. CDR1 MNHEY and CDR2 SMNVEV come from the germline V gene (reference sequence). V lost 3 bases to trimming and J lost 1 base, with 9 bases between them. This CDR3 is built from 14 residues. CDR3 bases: TGTGCCAGCAGTTTCTTGCCTCGTAACTATGGCTACACCTTC. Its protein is CASSFLPRNYGYTF.

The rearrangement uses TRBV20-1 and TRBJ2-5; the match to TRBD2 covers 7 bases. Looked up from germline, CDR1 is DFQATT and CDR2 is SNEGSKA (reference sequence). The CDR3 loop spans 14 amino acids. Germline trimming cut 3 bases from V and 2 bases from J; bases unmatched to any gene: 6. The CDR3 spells CSASASGRQETQYF. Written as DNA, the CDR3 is TGCAGTGCTAGTGCTAGCGGACGTCAAGAGACCCAGTACTTC.

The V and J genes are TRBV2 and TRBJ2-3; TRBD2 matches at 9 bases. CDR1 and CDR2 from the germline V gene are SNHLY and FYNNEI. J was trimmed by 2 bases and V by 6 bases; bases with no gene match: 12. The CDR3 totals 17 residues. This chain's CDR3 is CASRGGRGGVSTDTQYF. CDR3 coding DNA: TGTGCCAGCAGGGGGGGGCGGGGGGGGGTGTCCACAGATACGCAGTATTTT.